This T cell receptor (beta chain) originates from a study of early T cells in non-severe SARS-CoV-2 infection. As for the study in general: Unsorted whole blood bulk RNA was sequenced, with unpaired chains.

Unique molecular identifiers were added to individual cDNA molecules. TCRdb used MiXCR to reprocess the 5' RACE reads, holding one entry per CDR3 protein. This sample yields about 50,000 distinct CDR3 sequences, of which approximately 8.5% are seen a single time; more than 12% belongs to the top ten. Findings and limits, study-wide: Lookups in VDJdb leaned toward anti-spike CD8 responses and missed private and CD4 specificities.

Trimming took 8 bases from V and 3 from J, leaving 10 bases between them. Per germline, CDR1 MNHEY and CDR2 SVGEGT. This CDR3 contains 13 residues. This clonotype is termed medium-sized. Its target is unknown. The sequenced sample consisted of whole blood. This rearrangement joins TRBV6-2 or TRBV6-3 to TRBJ2-2; TRBD1 is a possible D gene (7 bases). This clonotype was obtained from an adult who was a healthcare worker with PCR-confirmed SARS-CoV-2 infection or an uninfected control (not recorded which). CDR3 residues: CASQGDYTGELFF. The CDR3 nucleotides read TGTGCCAGCCAGGGGGACTACACCGGGGAGCTGTTTTTT.